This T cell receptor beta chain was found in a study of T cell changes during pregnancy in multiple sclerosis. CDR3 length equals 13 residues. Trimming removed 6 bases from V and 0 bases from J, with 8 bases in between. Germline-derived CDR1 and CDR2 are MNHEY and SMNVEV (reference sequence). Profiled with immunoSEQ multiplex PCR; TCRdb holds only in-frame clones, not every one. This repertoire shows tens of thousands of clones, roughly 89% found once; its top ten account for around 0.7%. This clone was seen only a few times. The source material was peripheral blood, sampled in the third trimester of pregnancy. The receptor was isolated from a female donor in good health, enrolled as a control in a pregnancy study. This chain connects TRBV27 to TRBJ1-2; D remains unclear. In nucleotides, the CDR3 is TGTGCCAGCAGGCAAGGAGCTAACTATGGCTACACCTTC. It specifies CASRQGANYGYTF.